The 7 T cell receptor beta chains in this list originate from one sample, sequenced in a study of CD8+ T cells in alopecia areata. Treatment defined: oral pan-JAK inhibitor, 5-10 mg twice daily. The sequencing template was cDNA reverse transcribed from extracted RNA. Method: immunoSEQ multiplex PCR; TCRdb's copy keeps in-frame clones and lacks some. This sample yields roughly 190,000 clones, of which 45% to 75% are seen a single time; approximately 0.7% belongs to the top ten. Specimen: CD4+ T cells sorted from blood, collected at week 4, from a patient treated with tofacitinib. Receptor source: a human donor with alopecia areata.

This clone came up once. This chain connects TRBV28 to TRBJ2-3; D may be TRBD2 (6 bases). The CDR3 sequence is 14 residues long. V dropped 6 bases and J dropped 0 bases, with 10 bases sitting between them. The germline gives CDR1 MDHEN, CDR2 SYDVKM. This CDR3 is CASREGGSTDTQYF. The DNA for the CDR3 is TGTGCCAGCAGGGAGGGAGGAAGCACAGATACGCAGTATTTT.

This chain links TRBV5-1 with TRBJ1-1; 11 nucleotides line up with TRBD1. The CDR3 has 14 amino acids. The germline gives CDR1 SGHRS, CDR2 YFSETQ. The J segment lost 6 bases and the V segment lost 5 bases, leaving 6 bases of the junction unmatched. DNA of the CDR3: TGCGCCAGCAGTTCCGGACAGGGGGCCCCTGAAGCTTTCTTT. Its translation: CASSSGQGAPEAFF.

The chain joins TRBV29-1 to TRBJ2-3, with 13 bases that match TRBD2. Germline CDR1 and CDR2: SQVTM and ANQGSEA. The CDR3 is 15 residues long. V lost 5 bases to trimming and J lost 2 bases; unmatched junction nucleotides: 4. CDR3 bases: TGCAGCGTTCAAGGGACTAGCGGGGTCACAGATACGCAGTATTTT. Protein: CSVQGTSGVTDTQYF.

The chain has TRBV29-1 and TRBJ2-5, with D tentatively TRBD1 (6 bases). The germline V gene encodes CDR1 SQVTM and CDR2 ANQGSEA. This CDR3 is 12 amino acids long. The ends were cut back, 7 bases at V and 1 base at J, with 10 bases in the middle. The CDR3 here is CSGARGQETQYF. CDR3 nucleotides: TGCAGCGGGGCCAGGGGCCAAGAGACCCAGTACTTC.

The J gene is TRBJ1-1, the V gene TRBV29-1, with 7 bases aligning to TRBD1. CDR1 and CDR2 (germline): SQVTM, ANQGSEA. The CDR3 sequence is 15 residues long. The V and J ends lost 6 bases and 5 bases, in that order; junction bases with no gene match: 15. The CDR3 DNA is TGCAGCGTCGGGTCGACTTCAGGGGGGTTAACTGAAGCTTTCTTT. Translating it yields CSVGSTSGGLTEAFF.

The CDR3 DNA reads TGTGCCTGGAAGCGGACAGTATCCTACGAGCAGTACTTC. It specifies CAWKRTVSYEQYF. This chain links TRBV30 with TRBJ2-7; D may be TRBD1 (6 bases). Germline V gene data show CDR1 as GTSNPN and CDR2 as SVGIG (reference sequence). With 4 bases removed from V and 1 base from J, the gap between germline ends came to 11 bases. The CDR3 sequence is 13 residues long.

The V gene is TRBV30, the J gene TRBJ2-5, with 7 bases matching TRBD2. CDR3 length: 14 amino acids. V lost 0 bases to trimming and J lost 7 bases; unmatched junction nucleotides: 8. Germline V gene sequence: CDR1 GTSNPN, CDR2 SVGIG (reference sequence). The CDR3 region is CAWSVRLAAVTQYF. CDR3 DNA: TGTGCCTGGAGTGTACGTCTAGCGGCGGTGACCCAGTACTTC.